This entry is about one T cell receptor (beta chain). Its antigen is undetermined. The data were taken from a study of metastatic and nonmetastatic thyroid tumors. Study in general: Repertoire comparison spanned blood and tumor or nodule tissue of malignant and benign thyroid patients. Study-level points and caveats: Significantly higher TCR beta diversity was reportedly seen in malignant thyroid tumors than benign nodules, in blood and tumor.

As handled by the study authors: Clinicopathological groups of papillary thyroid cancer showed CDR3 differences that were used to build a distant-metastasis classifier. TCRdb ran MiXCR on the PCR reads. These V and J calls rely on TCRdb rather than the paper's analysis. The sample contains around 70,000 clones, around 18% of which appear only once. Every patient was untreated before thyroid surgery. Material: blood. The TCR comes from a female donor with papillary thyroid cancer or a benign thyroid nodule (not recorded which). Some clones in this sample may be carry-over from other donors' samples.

The CDR3 DNA reads TGTGCCAGCAGCCAAGGACAACGTAGAGGCTACACCTTC. Its protein is CASSQGQRRGYTF. The chain joins TRBV14 to TRBJ1-2; D unclear. There are 13 residues in the CDR3. The V gene's germline CDR1 is SGHDN and CDR2 FVKESK. The V end lost 1 base, the J end lost 8 bases, and 11 bases lay between the germline ends.